A single T cell receptor (beta chain) is shown here with its context. Its antigen is not known. The data stem from a study of T cell responses to AZD1222 COVID-19 vaccine. Whole-study findings and limits: Spike-specific TCR breadth and depth grew following two AZD1222 doses. The donor cohort was predominantly white British with a female majority, and clonal diversity may have been underestimated.

TCRdb keeps only in-frame clones here, not all; method: immunoSEQ multiplex PCR. The sample lists 150,000 to 200,000 clones; about 89% were seen once. The germline gives CDR1 SGDLS, CDR2 YYNGEE. With 3 bases removed from V and 7 bases from J, the gap between germline ends came to 16 bases. This CDR3 is 15 amino acids long. The sequence derives from an adult in good health. J is TRBJ1-4 and V is TRBV9, with D hard to call. The starting material was peripheral blood, obtained on day 0 of MenACWY control vaccination. The CDR3 loop reads CASSGQTPWGEKLFF. In nucleotides, the CDR3 is TGTGCCAGCAGCGGCCAGACTCCCTGGGGTGAAAAACTGTTTTTT.